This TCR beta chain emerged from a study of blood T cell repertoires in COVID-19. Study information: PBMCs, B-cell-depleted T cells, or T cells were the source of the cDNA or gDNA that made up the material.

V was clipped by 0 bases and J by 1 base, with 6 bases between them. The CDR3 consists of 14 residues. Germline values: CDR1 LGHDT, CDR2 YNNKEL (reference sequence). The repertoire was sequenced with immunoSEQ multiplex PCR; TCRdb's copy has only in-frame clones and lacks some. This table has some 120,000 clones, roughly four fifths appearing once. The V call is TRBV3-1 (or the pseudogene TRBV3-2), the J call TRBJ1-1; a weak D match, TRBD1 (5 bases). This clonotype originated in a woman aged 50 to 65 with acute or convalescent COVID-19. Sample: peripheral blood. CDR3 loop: CASSQDGGNTEAFF. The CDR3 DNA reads TGTGCCAGCAGCCAAGACGGGGGGAACACTGAAGCTTTCTTT.